Listed below are T cell receptor beta chains from one sample, sequenced in a study of T cell changes during pregnancy in multiple sclerosis. TCRdb's table, derived via immunoSEQ multiplex PCR, lists solely in-frame clones and lacks some. The sample lists about 51,000 clones, 93% occurring once. The sample was peripheral blood, taken in the second trimester of pregnancy. The source of these receptors is a female donor with multiple sclerosis, enrolled in a pregnancy study. Each CDR3 is given without its conserved first and last residue. The order of the fields is V gene, J gene, CDR3 length, CDR3 protein.

v_call: TRBV28
j_call: TRBJ2-3
cdr3_length: 14
cdr3_aa: ASNPVGRSGTDTQY

v_call: TRBV5-6
j_call: TRBJ1-5
cdr3_length: 13
cdr3_aa: ASSESGVGGQPQH

v_call: TRBV9
j_call: TRBJ2-1
cdr3_length: 11
cdr3_aa: ASSVWRADEQF

v_call: TRBV30
j_call: TRBJ2-1
cdr3_length: 13
cdr3_aa: AWSWGRRPNNEQF

v_call: TRBV6-4
j_call: TRBJ2-1
cdr3_length: 13
cdr3_aa: ASSPGGTQSNEQF

v_call: TRBV6-5
j_call: TRBJ2-1
cdr3_length: 13
cdr3_aa: ASRVGREGFNEQF

v_call: TRBV4-3
j_call: TRBJ2-1
cdr3_length: 13
cdr3_aa: ASSITSGRANEQF

v_call: TRBV7-3
j_call: TRBJ2-1
cdr3_length: 13
cdr3_aa: ASSLGTSGKNEQF

v_call: TRBV2
j_call: TRBJ2-1
cdr3_length: 18
cdr3_aa: ASSGDDSGRAGSSYNEQF

v_call: TRBV21-1
j_call: TRBJ2-3
cdr3_length: 12
cdr3_aa: ASSSSWDNATQY

v_call: TRBV6-1
j_call: TRBJ1-3
cdr3_length: 16
cdr3_aa: ASSVKDRQGTTGNTIY

v_call: TRBV18
j_call: TRBJ2-6
cdr3_length: 17
cdr3_aa: ASSPSSTSGRAGANVLT

v_call: TRBV5-1
j_call: TRBJ2-7
cdr3_length: 12
cdr3_aa: ASSPGLAGVRQY

v_call: TRBV5-4
j_call: TRBJ1-1
cdr3_length: 16
cdr3_aa: ASSSGGDRRDLNTEAF

v_call: TRBV27
j_call: TRBJ1-2
cdr3_length: 13
cdr3_aa: ASSLSTTGGKGYT

v_call: TRBV4-1
j_call: TRBJ1-2
cdr3_length: 14
cdr3_aa: ASSQLGGFGFYGYT

v_call: TRBV5-1
j_call: TRBJ2-7
cdr3_length: 13
cdr3_aa: ASSPEGLPSYEQY

v_call: TRBV28
j_call: TRBJ2-1
cdr3_length: 13
cdr3_aa: ASSPPGHQNNEQF

v_call: TRBV7-2
j_call: TRBJ2-3
cdr3_length: 13
cdr3_aa: ASSGRLAATDTQY

v_call: TRBV29-1
j_call: TRBJ2-1
cdr3_length: 10
cdr3_aa: SVGLTGNEQF

v_call: TRBV9
j_call: TRBJ2-7
cdr3_length: 13
cdr3_aa: ASSKAGQGIYEQY

v_call: TRBV7-2
j_call: TRBJ2-4
cdr3_length: 15
cdr3_aa: ASSLVSRLAGENIQY

v_call: TRBV29-1
j_call: TRBJ1-2
cdr3_length: 11
cdr3_aa: SVDYRGGYGHT

v_call: TRBV5-5
j_call: TRBJ2-7
cdr3_length: 12
cdr3_aa: ASSYQQGWYEQY

v_call: TRBV9
j_call: TRBJ1-5
cdr3_length: 13
cdr3_aa: ASSVDYSPNQPQH

v_call: TRBV5-4
j_call: TRBJ2-3
cdr3_length: 15
cdr3_aa: ASRPRSEVVGTDTQY

v_call: TRBV10-2
j_call: TRBJ1-2
cdr3_length: 11
cdr3_aa: ATALGGIYGYT

v_call: TRBV6-6
j_call: TRBJ2-4
cdr3_length: 14
cdr3_aa: ASSYSPGQGKNIQY

v_call: TRBV28
j_call: TRBJ1-4
cdr3_length: 12
cdr3_aa: ASSAGGRNEKLF

v_call: TRBV19
j_call: TRBJ2-3
cdr3_length: 15
cdr3_aa: ATKLSPTSGGTDTQY

v_call: TRBV7-9
j_call: TRBJ2-1
cdr3_length: 14
cdr3_aa: ASSFRLAGVADEQF

v_call: TRBV6-1
j_call: TRBJ2-5
cdr3_length: 12
cdr3_aa: ASSDWALVETQY

v_call: TRBV11-3
j_call: TRBJ2-1
cdr3_length: 13
cdr3_aa: ASSVQQGSYNEQF

v_call: TRBV7-2
j_call: TRBJ2-5
cdr3_length: 12
cdr3_aa: ASSSSGVQETQY

v_call: TRBV5-4
j_call: TRBJ2-2
cdr3_length: 12
cdr3_aa: ASSHSGRTGELF

v_call: TRBV6-9
j_call: TRBJ1-4
cdr3_length: 13
cdr3_aa: ASRATGTGAEKLF

v_call: TRBV6-4
j_call: TRBJ2-3
cdr3_length: 13
cdr3_aa: ASSVLAGEGNTQY

v_call: TRBV7-9
j_call: TRBJ2-3
cdr3_length: 12
cdr3_aa: ASSYRGVGDTQY

v_call: TRBV15
j_call: TRBJ1-5
cdr3_length: 11
cdr3_aa: ATSRGMDKPQH

v_call: TRBV14
j_call: TRBJ2-7
cdr3_length: 13
cdr3_aa: ASSPDRDSIYEQY

v_call: TRBV28
j_call: TRBJ2-7
cdr3_length: 13
cdr3_aa: ASSPPLLRTYEQY

v_call: TRBV4-3
j_call: TRBJ1-5
cdr3_length: 17
cdr3_aa: ASSQETGTGGSVNQPQH

v_call: TRBV19
j_call: TRBJ1-1
cdr3_length: 12
cdr3_aa: ASSPTGKDTEAF

v_call: TRBV5-1
j_call: TRBJ2-3
cdr3_length: 14
cdr3_aa: ASSSRDRGVTDTQY

v_call: TRBV18
j_call: TRBJ1-2
cdr3_length: 13
cdr3_aa: ASSPLDRGTKGYT

v_call: TRBV28
j_call: TRBJ1-1
cdr3_length: 10
cdr3_aa: ASSLPYTEAF

v_call: TRBV27
j_call: -
cdr3_length: 14
cdr3_aa: ASRPSPGARDYEQY

v_call: TRBV29-1
j_call: TRBJ1-2
cdr3_length: 14
cdr3_aa: SVEDFPGVGTYGYT

v_call: TRBV19
j_call: TRBJ2-7
cdr3_length: 14
cdr3_aa: ASSSFLGGAPYEQY

v_call: TRBV4-3
j_call: TRBJ2-7
cdr3_length: 12
cdr3_aa: ASSPGQGAREQY

v_call: TRBV19
j_call: TRBJ2-1
cdr3_length: 14
cdr3_aa: ASSIGILRENNEQF

v_call: TRBV5-4
j_call: TRBJ2-7
cdr3_length: 11
cdr3_aa: ASSFSGGYEQY

v_call: TRBV27
j_call: TRBJ1-3
cdr3_length: 13
cdr3_aa: ASSLTTGSGNTIY

v_call: TRBV4-3
j_call: TRBJ1-2
cdr3_length: 13
cdr3_aa: ASSQGRGRDYGYT

v_call: TRBV19
j_call: TRBJ1-5
cdr3_length: 10
cdr3_aa: ASSIPNQPQH

v_call: TRBV4-2
j_call: TRBJ2-7
cdr3_length: 14
cdr3_aa: ASSRELAGGRYEQY

v_call: TRBV12-5
j_call: TRBJ2-5
cdr3_length: 14
cdr3_aa: ASGLVLREGPETQY

v_call: TRBV5-1
j_call: TRBJ2-5
cdr3_length: 12
cdr3_aa: ASSLWSGGETQY

v_call: TRBV19
j_call: TRBJ1-3
cdr3_length: 11
cdr3_aa: ASSLTAGNTIY

v_call: TRBV15
j_call: TRBJ1-4
cdr3_length: 14
cdr3_aa: ATSSGDFATNEKLF